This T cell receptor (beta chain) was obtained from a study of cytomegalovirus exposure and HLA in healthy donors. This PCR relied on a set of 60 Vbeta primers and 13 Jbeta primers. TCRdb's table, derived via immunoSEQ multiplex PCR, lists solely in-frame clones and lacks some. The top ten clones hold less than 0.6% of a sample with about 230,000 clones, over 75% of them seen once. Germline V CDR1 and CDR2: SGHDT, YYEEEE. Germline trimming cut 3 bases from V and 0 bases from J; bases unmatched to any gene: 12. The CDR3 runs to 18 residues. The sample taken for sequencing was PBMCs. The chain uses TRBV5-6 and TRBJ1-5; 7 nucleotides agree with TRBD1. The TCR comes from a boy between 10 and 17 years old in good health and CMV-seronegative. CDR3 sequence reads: CASSSTGSGRYSNQPQHF. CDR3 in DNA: TGTGCCAGCAGCTCGACAGGGAGCGGGAGGTATAGCAATCAGCCCCAGCATTTT. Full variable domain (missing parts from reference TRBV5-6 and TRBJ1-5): DAGVTQSPTHLIKTRGQQVTLRCSPKSGHDTVSWYQQALGQGPQFIFQYYEEEERQRGNFPDRFSGHQFPNYSSELNVNALLLGDSALYLCASSSTGSGRYSNQPQHFGDGTRLSIL.